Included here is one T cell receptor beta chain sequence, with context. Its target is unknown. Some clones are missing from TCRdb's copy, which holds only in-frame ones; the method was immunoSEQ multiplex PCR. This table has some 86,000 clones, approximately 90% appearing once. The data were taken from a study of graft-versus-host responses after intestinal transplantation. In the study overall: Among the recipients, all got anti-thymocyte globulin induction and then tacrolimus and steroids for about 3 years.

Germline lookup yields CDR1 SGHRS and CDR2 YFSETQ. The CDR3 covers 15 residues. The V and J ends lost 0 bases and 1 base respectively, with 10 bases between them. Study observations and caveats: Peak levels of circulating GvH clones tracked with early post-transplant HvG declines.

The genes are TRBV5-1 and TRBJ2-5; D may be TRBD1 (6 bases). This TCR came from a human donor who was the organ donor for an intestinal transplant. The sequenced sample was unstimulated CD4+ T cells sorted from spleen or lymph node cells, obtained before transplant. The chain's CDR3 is CASSLGRTAQETQYF. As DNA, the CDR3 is TGCGCCAGCAGCTTGGGACGGACAGCCCAAGAGACCCAGTACTTC.